Each of the 7 T cell receptor beta chains below was sequenced from the same sample in a study of resident and recirculating memory T cells in vitiligo. Using immunoSEQ multiplex PCR, the repertoire was profiled, and TCRdb retains in-frame clones only, with some absent. The data show 70,000 or so clones, roughly 92% seen once. The sequenced material came from blood. These receptors all come from a male donor with vitiligo.

V is TRBV9 and J is TRBJ2-1; 8 bases fit TRBD1. V dropped 2 bases and J dropped 3; count of bases not matched to a gene: 10. Germline values: CDR1 SGDLS, CDR2 YYNGEE. The CDR3 is made up of 17 amino acids. Written as DNA, the CDR3 is TGTGCCAGCAGCGTTCGTCCCGGACAGGGTTTCTACAATGAGCAGTTCTTC. Translation gives CASSVRPGQGFYNEQFF.

This sequence joins TRBV4-3 and TRBJ2-2; a weak D match, TRBD1 (5 bases). This CDR3 has 18 amino acids. CDR1 is LGHNA and CDR2 is YSLEER in the germline V gene. V dropped 0 bases and J dropped 0 bases, with 14 bases sitting between them. The CDR3, as DNA: TGCGCCAGCAGCCAAGAGGGGCTGGGCAGGTCGAACACCGGGGAGCTGTTTTTT. It specifies CASSQEGLGRSNTGELFF.

This chain uses TRBV6-6 with TRBJ1-3; D not resolved. The CDR3 totals 16 residues. Germline-derived CDR1 and CDR2 are MNHNY and SVGAGI (reference sequence). V was trimmed by 6 bases and J by 0 bases, leaving 15 bases between them. The DNA of the CDR3 is TGTGCCAGCAGCGATACAGAGATTTACTCTGGAAACACCATATATTTT. It is translated as CASSDTEIYSGNTIYF.

The DNA for the CDR3 is TGTGCCAGCAGCCCCAACCCCGGGACTGACTACACCGGGGAGCTGTTTTTT. Translated, it gives CASSPNPGTDYTGELFF. The genes are TRBV13 and TRBJ2-2; possibly TRBD2 for D (6 bases). The V gene lost 5 bases and the J gene lost 3 bases, with 19 bases spanning the gap. The length of the CDR3 is 17 residues. In germline, CDR1 is PRHDT, CDR2 FYEKMQ (reference sequence).

This chain connects TRBV5-4 to TRBJ1-2; D is unresolved. The germline V gene has CDR1 SGHNT and CDR2 YYREEE (reference sequence). The V end was cut by 0 bases, the J end by 4 bases, with 13 bases between. This CDR3 contains 15 residues. CDR3 bases: TGTGCCAGCAGCTTGGTTGGCGCGGCGAGCTATGGCTACACCTTC. Translation: CASSLVGAASYGYTF.

This chain joins TRBV4-2 and TRBJ1-5, with D hard to call. Germline V lookup: CDR1 LGHNA, CDR2 YNFKEQ. There are 15 residues in the CDR3. Deletions cut 1 base from V and 3 bases from J, with 10 bases between. The CDR3 reads CASSQGYSTNQPQHF. The DNA for the CDR3 is TGTGCCAGCAGCCAAGGCTACAGTACCAATCAGCCCCAGCATTTT.

The chain joins TRBV7-2 to TRBJ2-2, with 7 bases identical to TRBD2. With V trimmed by 0 bases and J by 2 bases, 3 bases remained unmatched. There are 16 residues in the CDR3. In germline, CDR1 is SGHTA, CDR2 FQGNSA. This CDR3 is CASSLASSGNTGELFF. In DNA, the CDR3 is TGTGCCAGCAGCTTAGCGTCTAGCGGAAACACCGGGGAGCTGTTTTTT.